The T cell receptor beta chain described here comes from a study of blood T cell repertoires in COVID-19 (dated by TCRdb to the early 2020s). Background on the whole study: The collaborator samples originated in the United States, Italy and Spain and spanned the acute and convalescent phases of COVID-19. The prospective study material was composed of cDNA or gDNA derived from T cells, B-cell-depleted T cells, or PBMCs. Deeply sampled blood TCRbeta repertoires from subjects exposed to, actively infected with, or recovered from COVID-19 were included in the dataset. A freely available public database, intended as a resource for researchers studying the immune response to SARS-CoV-2, is where the repertoires were released. Samples were obtained from the ongoing ImmuneRACE study (first 160 participants) and from about 1,300 subjects provided by 6 global collaborators. Sample metadata almost always included a de-identified subject ID, COVID-19 status, age in years and sex. Where available, HLA class I and class II types were obtained from metadata supplied by the sample provider rather than from assay-based typing.

The V end gives up 6 bases and the J end 2 bases, leaving 4 bases in the junction not matched to a gene. The CDR3 has 14 amino acids, counting the end cysteine and phenylalanine. The CDR3 DNA has 42 bases and is translated from base 1. The germline V gene supplies CDR1 MNHEY and CDR2 SVGAGI. Turning to this clone: What this receptor recognizes is not known. Base qualities are not at hand, and no much larger clone is one base apart.

Samples from volunteer blood donors who had recovered from COVID-19 were contributed by a second Seattle source. Collaborating institutions collected whole blood in K2EDTA tubes following their own protocols. For TCRbeta analysis, collaborators shipped samples in one of three forms: frozen whole blood, isolated PBMCs, or DNA extracted from either of those sample types. TCRbeta CDR3 regions were amplified from genomic DNA by means of the immunoSEQ Assay, a bias-controlled multiplex PCR. The source study handled its data this way. Nucleated cell counts per sample were estimated from amplification of reference gene primers within the assay. To quantify the absolute abundance of each unique TCRbeta CDR3 rearrangement, sequence reads were collapsed and filtered. For each sample, productive Simpson clonality was calculated by taking the square root of Simpson's diversity index across productive rearrangements. TCRdb mirrors the immuneACCESS table, restricted to in-frame sequences. Some clones are absent from its copies; in checked studies, under half trace to an unresolved V gene, and the reason for the others is unknown. V and J calls and clone size are given by that table; D and trimming were obtained from the DNA. Across this sample there are about 300,000 clones, with roughly 80% seen only once. Approximately 10% of the sample goes to the ten largest clones.

Overall results and qualifications from the work: The amount of clinical and demographic metadata varied by source and participant and was provided uncurated.

This receptor was identified in a woman aged 45 to 65 who had recovered from COVID-19. The specimen sequenced was peripheral blood. This chain joins TRBV6-5 to TRBJ2-1; TRBD2 matches 7 bases in the middle. The CDR3 corresponds to CASSSSGPYNEQFF. Read as DNA, the sequence is TGTGCCAGCAGCTCTAGCGGCCCCTACAATGAGCAGTTCTTC.